This T cell receptor beta chain was sequenced in a study of PD-1 blockade in mismatch repair-deficient tumors (dated by TCRdb to about 2017). Describing the broader study: Between late 2013 and 2016, the trial enrolled 70 to 100 consecutive patients with 12 mismatch repair-deficient cancer types, every one of whom had been previously treated and was progressing. Tumor-associated T cell clones were tracked in the peripheral blood of patients responding to PD-1 blockade by deep sequencing of TCR CDR3 regions. Paper-wide results and their limitations: Clones residing in the tumor, which were often undetectable in blood before treatment, expanded quickly after pembrolizumab and then contracted, generally before radiologic responses.

As to this clone: Its cognate antigen has yet to be identified. Per-nucleotide qualities are absent, and no much larger clonotype sits a single base away.

For each enrolled patient, mismatch repair deficiency was established using either polymerase chain reaction or immunohistochemistry. TCR sequencing was carried out for three patients who responded to pembrolizumab therapy. The phase II trial prospectively evaluated PD-1 blockade with pembrolizumab in advanced mismatch repair-deficient cancers, independent of tissue of origin. Peripheral blood T cell samples were collected serially, before PD-1 blockade began and at several time points afterward. Blood sampling time points were reported as weeks after the first dose of pembrolizumab. The V end loses 11 bases and the J end loses 2 bases, and a stretch of 13 bases separates them. Spanning cysteine to phenylalanine, the CDR3 consists of 14 amino acids. Only CDR3 DNA remains: 42 bases, in frame from the first base. The library was built by means of the immunoSEQ multiplex PCR assay. TCRdb obtained this table from immuneACCESS and retained in-frame rearrangements with V and J assigned. These tables miss some clones; where compared with another copy, unresolved V genes account for less than half of the shortfall, and the remainder is unexplained. The sample includes some 120,000 clones, with 86% observed a single time. Of the sample, roughly 12% is held by the ten largest clones.

This TCR derives from an adult with mismatch repair-deficient cancer. Here the sequenced sample was peripheral blood, taken 44 weeks after starting pembrolizumab. The chain is assembled from TRBV23-1 and TRBJ2-6, with the D call perhaps TRBD1 or TRBD2, as 5 bases match in each case. TRBV23-1 counts as an open reading frame of uncertain function. The CDR3 protein is CAHEGSPGANVLTF. The DNA sequence reads TGCGCCCACGAGGGGTCCCCTGGGGCCAACGTCCTGACTTTC.